This T cell receptor (beta chain) was recorded in a study of identical twins (dated by TCRdb to 2015 to 2016). With respect to the entire study: To test whether fetal clonotypes persist, the study used deep sequencing on TCR alpha and beta repertoires from monozygotic twins, unrelated adults of various ages, and cord blood. To rule out contamination, replicate twin experiments were performed at different times with different library preparation protocols.

This clonotype has only a few counts. Its antigen is not yet known. No quality values exist for individual bases; no much larger clone is one base distant. The CDR3 sequence holds 13 residues, the cysteine and phenylalanine included. Only the CDR3 region is kept as DNA, spanning 39 bases read in frame from base 1. A distance of 10 bases separates the germline ends of V and J, which lose 5 bases and 4 bases respectively. From the germline V gene, CDR1 is KGHSH and CDR2 is LQKENI. The research as a whole found: Out-of-frame TCR alpha sequences shared between twins showed an excess of low generation-probability sequences compared with coincidental sharing between unrelated individuals. Because the same donors could not be followed over many years, conclusions were based on cross-sectional statistical analysis. A weaker excess of twin sharing was found in beta out-of-frame sequences because the signal-to-noise ratio was lowered by fewer shared sequences. Fewer insertions were carried by abundant cord blood beta clonotypes; a weaker similar trend was observed in young adult naive repertoires, while no such trend was observed in memory repertoires. Invariant T cells such as MAIT and iNKT could partly confound zero-insertion analyses, though diverse VJ usage argued against this for most clonotypes. Out-of-frame TCR alpha sharing in monozygotic twins was systematically underestimated by recombination models, whereas sharing between unrelated individuals was in agreement with the recombination models.

Every donor in the study was a healthy Caucasian. The twin cohort comprised three pairs of female monozygotic twins, all aged about 18 to 30 years. The RNA used for TCR libraries was isolated from peripheral blood mononuclear cells. Library creation used 5' RACE. Reads for this sample came from an Illumina HiSeq 2000. Template switching added a universal primer binding site, and the final cDNA carried a unique molecular identifier that allowed TCR cDNA molecules to be counted accurately. Specific primers in the conserved constant-segment region were used to synthesize first-strand cDNA for TCR alpha and beta chains. To control for contamination, every cDNA library carried two barcodes: a SMART-Mk sample barcode plus Illumina barcodes. TruSeq adapter sequences, together with Illumina sample barcodes, were added in two successive PCR steps. The TCR alpha and beta cDNA libraries were sequenced on the Illumina HiSeq platform using custom primers. As for the original processing: Raw reads were processed with MiGEC to extract unique molecular identifiers, and MiXCR was used to determine CDR3 positions. Recombination models were inferred per individual with the repgenHMM and IGoR tools using an EM algorithm. Shared clonotypes were analyzed with the tcR package in R, and sharing was normalized by the product of cloneset sizes. Out-of-frame nonproductive sequences were analyzed to study raw recombination free of thymic and clonal selection effects. The public reads were run again by TCRdb, first through fastp at Q25 and then through MiXCR, and only productive beta chains were kept. Each entry is one CDR3 protein sequence, shown with its most common DNA and genes. The V and J calls were determined by TCRdb, not by the authors. For this sample there are approximately 600,000 distinct CDR3 sequences; just over 7% appear just once. The ten largest clones add up to about 1.5% of the sample.

The sample also formed part of further work on yellow fever vaccine responses in identical twins. The second study also describes: According to the authors, the vaccine-induced T cell response in identical twins seemed to be partly convergent and partly specific to each individual. Focusing on identical twins, the study followed the T cell clones that responded to the vaccine, and did so with precision.

The sample was PBMCs. Here the chain combines TRBV18 and TRBJ2-3; the D region possibly corresponds to TRBD2 (5 bases align). The clonotype was recovered from a woman under 30 in good health. The nucleotides read TGTGCCAGCTCATGGGAGTTCGCAGATACGCAGTATTTT. The translation is CASSWEFADTQYF.